This T cell receptor (beta chain) was retrieved from a study of T cell repertoires in aging, cancer and after chemotherapy. There are a few counts of this clonotype. The antigen remains unidentified. Germline V CDR1 and CDR2: LNHDA, SQIVND (reference sequence). The CDR3 sequence is 14 residues long. With 3 bases removed from V and 6 bases from J, the gap between germline ends came to 12 bases. TCR beta rearrangements were amplified from peripheral blood genomic DNA. Whole-study findings and limits: Across the chemotherapy interval, each cancer cohort showed higher median generation probability, suggesting thymic rebound.

A mixed TRB-A/B primer pool amplified rearranged TRB by multiplex touch-down PCR. TCRdb fed the multiplex PCR reads into MiXCR, producing one record per CDR3 protein. Seen here are over 3,000 distinct CDR3 sequences, about 30% observed once, and the top ten hold 20%. This chain connects TRBV19 to TRBJ1-5; D is perhaps TRBD1 (5 bases). The source is a human donor with a solid tumor. Sequencing input: blood. The CDR3 loop is CASSMRGAGQPQHF. The CDR3 nucleotides read TGTGCCAGTAGTATGAGGGGCGCGGGTCAGCCCCAGCATTTT.